Following are 10 T cell receptor beta chains from one sample sequenced in a study of read filtering for tumor transcriptome and immune sequencing. The library was built from around 0.4 ug RNA with molecular barcoded adaptors for alpha/delta and beta/gamma chains. TCRdb reprocessed the reads with MiXCR, giving one entry per CDR3 protein. The data hold more than 35,000 distinct CDR3 sequences, with about 12% observed a single time. The source material was a population of CD138-negative cells sorted from bone marrow. Receptors originate from a donor aged 40 or older with multiple myeloma.

The sample holds many counts of this clonotype. This chain joins TRBV5-1 and TRBJ2-5; D unresolved. Trimming shortened V by 1 base and J by 5 bases, and 12 bases separated the two germline ends. This CDR3 has 14 amino acids. Looked up from germline, CDR1 is SGHRS and CDR2 is YFSETQ. The CDR3: CASSLPVGAETQYF. For the CDR3, the DNA is TGCGCCAGCAGCTTGCCCGTGGGTGCCGAGACCCAGTACTTC. The entire variable domain, with the rest obtained from reference TRBV5-1 and TRBJ2-5, is as follows: KAGVTQTPRYLIKTRGQQVTLSCSPISGHRSVSWYQQTPGQGLQFLFEYFSETQRNKGNFPGRFSGRQFSNSRSEMNVSTLELGDSALYLCASSLPVGAETQYFGPGTRLLVL.

Concerning this clonotype: The germline gene is not matched at one end of the junction; a read error may be the cause. The chain recombines TRBV7-9 with TRBJ1-4; D is possibly TRBD1 (5 bases). The CDR3 has 15 amino acids. Looked up from germline, CDR1 is SEHNR and CDR2 is FQNEAQ (reference sequence). CDR3 sequence (DNA): TGTGCCAGCAGCTCTCAGGGTGTGGAGGCGGAAAAACGGTTTTTT. Encoded protein: CASSSQGVEAEKRFF.

The sample holds many counts of this clonotype. V gene TRBV6-1 combines with J gene TRBJ1-1; a weak D match, TRBD1 (6 bases). V lost 7 bases and J lost 2, with 20 bases in between. The V gene's germline CDR1 is MNHNS and CDR2 SASEGT. The CDR3 totals 16 residues. The CDR3 nucleotides read TGTGCCAGCATGGGGGGAATACGGACAGCCAACACTGAAGCTTTCTTT. This gives the protein CASMGGIRTANTEAFF.

This clonotype has at least ten counts. The chain recombines TRBV29-1 with TRBJ2-3; D is tentatively TRBD1 or TRBD2 (5 bases each). The V end lost 0 bases, the J end lost 0 bases, and 10 bases lay between the germline ends. The V gene's germline CDR1 is SQVTM and CDR2 ANQGSEA. The CDR3 totals 15 residues. In DNA, the CDR3 is TGCAGCGTTGAAGAGGACGGGGCTAGCACAGATACGCAGTATTTT. Translation gives CSVEEDGASTDTQYF.

This clonotype was counted at least ten times. This sequence joins TRBV10-3 and TRBJ1-1; D is uncertain. The CDR3 contains 14 residues. The ends were cut back, 0 bases at V and 8 bases at J, with 13 bases in the middle. From germline, CDR1 is ENHRY and CDR2 SYGVKD. The chain's CDR3 is CAISESSTFGEAFF. For the CDR3, the DNA is TGTGCCATCAGTGAGTCGTCGACATTTGGAGAAGCTTTCTTT.

Note on this clonotype: A far larger clone is off by one base, so a read error is likely. The chain uses TRBV6-6 and TRBJ2-3; TRBD1 matches at 10 bases. CDR3 size: 15 residues. J gave up 4 bases and V 6 bases, and 7 bases lay outside the gene matches. CDR1 MNHNY and CDR2 SVGAGI come from the germline V gene (reference sequence). The chain's CDR3 is CASRHGTGVSDTQYF. CDR3 nucleotides: TGTGCCAGCAGACACGGGACAGGGGTCTCAGATACGCAGTATTTT.

This clonotype was detected ten times or more. This chain joins TRBV20-1 and TRBJ2-1; D is undetermined. This CDR3 spans 13 amino acids. V lost 2 bases, J lost 2 bases, and 7 bases lay in between. CDR1 and CDR2 (germline): DFQATT, SNEGSKA (reference sequence). The CDR3 reads CSARPTAYNEQFF. CDR3 bases: TGCAGTGCTAGACCTACCGCCTACAATGAGCAGTTCTTC.

This clonotype was seen ten or more times. The chain couples TRBV28 to TRBJ2-5; no clear D gene. The V end lost 7 bases, the J end lost 5 bases, and 14 bases lay between the germline ends. CDR3 length: 13 amino acids. Germline loops: CDR1 MDHEN, CDR2 SYDVKM. CDR3 in DNA: TGTGCCAGCACCATCCGGGCGTGGGAGACCCAGTACTTC. Amino acid sequence: CASTIRAWETQYF.

At least ten counts were recorded for this clonotype. The rearrangement uses TRBV20-1 and TRBJ2-7, with TRBD1 matching over 9 bases. V lost 5 bases, J lost 2 bases, and 4 bases stayed unmatched. Germline V lookup: CDR1 DFQATT, CDR2 SNEGSKA (reference sequence). The CDR3 loop spans 13 amino acids. For the CDR3, the DNA is TGCAGTGCTGTCAGACAGGGGGCCTACGAGCAGTACTTC. It translates to CSAVRQGAYEQYF.

Remarks on this clonotype: A much more abundant neighbour one base away suggests this may be a read error. J is TRBJ2-1 and V is TRBV18; D not certain. The CDR3 sequence is 11 residues long. The germline V gene encodes CDR1 KGHSH and CDR2 LQKENI. The CDR3 here is CASSPYNGQFF. The CDR3 region has the DNA TGTGCCAGCTCCCCCTACAATGGGCAGTTCTTC.